This TCR beta chain was captured by sequencing in a study of shared clonotypes between healthy human individuals. CDR1 and CDR2 from the germline V gene are ENHRY and SYGVKD. CDR3 length: 16 amino acids. The J segment lost 7 bases and the V segment lost 4 bases, leaving 8 bases of the junction unmatched. Clones were read by immunoSEQ multiplex PCR, and TCRdb kept only the in-frame ones, dropping some. Among 550,000 to 800,000 clones listed, approximately 79% were seen once. The donors, all of them Caucasian adults, lived in Nashville, Tennessee. Sequenced: memory CD4+ T cells sorted from blood. Specified subset: CD45RA-negative fraction. The chain combines TRBV10-3 with TRBJ2-2, with 11 bases lining up with TRBD2. This TCR came from a woman between 25 and 40 years old in good health. The CDR3 DNA follows: TGTGCCATCAGTGTAAGACTAGCGGGACAAGTCGGGGAGCTGTTTTTT. Protein: CAISVRLAGQVGELFF.